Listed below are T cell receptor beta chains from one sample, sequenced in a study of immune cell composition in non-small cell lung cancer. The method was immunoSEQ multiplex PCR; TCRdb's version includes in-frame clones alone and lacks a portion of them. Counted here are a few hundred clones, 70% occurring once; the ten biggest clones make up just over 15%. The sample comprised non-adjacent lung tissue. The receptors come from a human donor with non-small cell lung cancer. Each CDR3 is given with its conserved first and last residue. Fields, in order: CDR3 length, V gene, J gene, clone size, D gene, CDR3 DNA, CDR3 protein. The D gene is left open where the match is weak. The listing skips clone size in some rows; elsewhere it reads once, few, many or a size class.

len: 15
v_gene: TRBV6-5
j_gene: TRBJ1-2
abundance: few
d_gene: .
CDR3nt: TGTGCCAGCAGAATCCGGGACACGCGACGCTATGGCTACACCTTC
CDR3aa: CASRIRDTRRYGYTF

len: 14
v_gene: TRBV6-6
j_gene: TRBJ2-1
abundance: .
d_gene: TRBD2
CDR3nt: TGTGCCAGTTCAATAGCGGGGACTACCAATGAGCAGTTCTTC
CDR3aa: CASSIAGTTNEQFF

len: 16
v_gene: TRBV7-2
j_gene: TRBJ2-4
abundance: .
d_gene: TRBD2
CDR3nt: TGTGCCAGCAGCCCCCGGGCGGGGGTTGGCAAAAACATTCAGTACTTC
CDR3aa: CASSPRAGVGKNIQYF

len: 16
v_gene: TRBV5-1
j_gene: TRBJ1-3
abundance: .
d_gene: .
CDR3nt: TGCGCCAGCAGCTGGGGGGCAGATTACTCTGGAAACACCATATATTTT
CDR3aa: CASSWGADYSGNTIYF

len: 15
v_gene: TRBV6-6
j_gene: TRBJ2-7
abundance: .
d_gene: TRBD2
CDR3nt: TGTGCCAGCATCAACCAAGCCGGGACTAGCTACGAGCAGTACTTC
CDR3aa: CASINQAGTSYEQYF

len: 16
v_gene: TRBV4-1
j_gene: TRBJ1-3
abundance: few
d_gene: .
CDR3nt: TGCGCCAGCAGCCGATCTTTGGACACCTCTGGAAACACCATATATTTT
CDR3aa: CASSRSLDTSGNTIYF

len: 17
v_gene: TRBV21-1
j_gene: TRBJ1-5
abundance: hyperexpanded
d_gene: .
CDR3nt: TGTGCCAGCAGCCCTAGAACCGGGACCGAGGGTAGTCAGCCCCAGCATTTT
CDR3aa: CASSPRTGTEGSQPQHF

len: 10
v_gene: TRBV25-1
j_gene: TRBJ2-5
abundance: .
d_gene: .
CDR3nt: TGTGCCAGCAGTAAAGAGACCCAGTACTTC
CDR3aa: CASSKETQYF

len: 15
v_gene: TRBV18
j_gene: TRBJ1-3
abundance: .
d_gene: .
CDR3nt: TGTGCCAGCTCACCACCGTCGAGCCCTGGAAACACCATATATTTT
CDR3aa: CASSPPSSPGNTIYF

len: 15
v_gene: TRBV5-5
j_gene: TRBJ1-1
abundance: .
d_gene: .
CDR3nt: TGTGCCAGCAGCTGGGACCCTAACGGGGACACTGAAGCTTTCTTT
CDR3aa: CASSWDPNGDTEAFF

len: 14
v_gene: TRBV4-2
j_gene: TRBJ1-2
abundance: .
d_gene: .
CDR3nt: TGTGCCAGCAGCCCGAATGAGATCAGTGGTGGCTACACCTTC
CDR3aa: CASSPNEISGGYTF

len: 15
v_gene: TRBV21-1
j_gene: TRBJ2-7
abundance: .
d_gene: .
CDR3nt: TGTGCCAGCAGTGATAAGGGACAGGGAGGCTACGAGCAGTACTTC
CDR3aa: CASSDKGQGGYEQYF

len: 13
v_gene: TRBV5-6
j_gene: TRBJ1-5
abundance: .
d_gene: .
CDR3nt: TGTGCCAGCAGCCTGAATAGCAATCAGCCCCAGCATTTT
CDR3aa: CASSLNSNQPQHF

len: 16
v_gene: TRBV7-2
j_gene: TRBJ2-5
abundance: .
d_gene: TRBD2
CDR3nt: TGTGCCAGCAGCTTAATCGGCAGCGGGGTTCAAGAGACCCAGTACTTC
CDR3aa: CASSLIGSGVQETQYF

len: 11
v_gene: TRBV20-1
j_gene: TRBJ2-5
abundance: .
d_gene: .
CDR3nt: TGCAGTGCTAGGGACGGGCGTGGGCAGTACTTC
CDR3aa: CSARDGRGQYF

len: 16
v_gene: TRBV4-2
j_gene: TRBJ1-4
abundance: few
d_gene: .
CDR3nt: TGTGCCAGCAGCCAAGCCCTCGAAGCAACTAATGAAAAACTGTTTTTT
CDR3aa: CASSQALEATNEKLFF